A selection of T cell receptor beta chains follows, all from one sample in a study of blood T cells in healthy people across ages. TCRdb redid the calling of the 5' RACE reads with MiXCR, one entry per CDR3 protein. The sample has about 930,000 distinct CDR3 sequences; almost 30% are singletons. This sample also belongs to another study, concerning T cells of mothers and their children.

The specimen was blood. The receptor set was obtained from a woman aged 40 to 49 in good health. Both conserved end residues are part of each CDR3. A D gene is named only where the DNA matches it firmly. A row's size may be missing; if present it is once, few, many or a size class.

>TRBV18|many|TRBJ2-5|NA
CASSDQETQYF
TGCGCCAGCAGCGACCAAGAGACCCAGTACTTC
>TRBV20-1|NA|TRBJ1-5|NA
CSARDLWQRNSNQPQHF
TGCAGTGCTAGAGATCTGTGGCAGAGGAATAGCAATCAGCCCCAGCATTTT
>TRBV9|few|TRBJ2-1|NA
CASSVEVNPYNEQFF
TGTGCCAGCAGCGTAGAGGTGAACCCCTACAATGAGCAGTTCTTC
>TRBV5-1|NA|TRBJ2-7|NA
CASSLKALKGLDEQYF
TGCGCCAGCAGCTTGAAGGCTCTGAAAGGTCTAGACGAGCAGTACTTC
>TRBV5-1|NA|TRBJ2-5|TRBD2
CASSSGRGGTQYF
TGCGCCAGCAGCTCGGGACGCGGGGGGACCCAGTACTTC
>TRBV7-2|many|TRBJ2-7|TRBD2
CASSTRLAGAHYEQYF
TGTGCCAGCAGCACCAGACTAGCGGGGGCCCACTACGAGCAGTACTTC
>TRBV29-1|many|TRBJ1-1|TRBD1
CSAMGQYTEAFF
TGCAGCGCCATGGGACAGTACACTGAAGCTTTCTTT
>TRBV6-2/TRBV6-3|NA|TRBJ2-5|NA
CASSYFFSEGRQETQYF
TGTGCCAGCAGTTACTTCTTCTCGGAGGGGAGGCAAGAGACCCAGTACTTC
>TRBV24-1|many|TRBJ2-1|TRBD1
CAIRDSWNNEQFF
TGTGCCATCCGGGACAGTTGGAACAATGAGCAGTTCTTC
>TRBV4-3|once|TRBJ2-1|TRBD1
CASSQAPGQGFKNEQFF
TGCGCCAGCAGCCAGGCCCCGGGACAGGGGTTCAAGAATGAGCAGTTCTTC
>TRBV5-6|few|TRBJ2-7|TRBD1
CASRPGQGSREQYF
TGTGCCAGCAGACCCGGACAGGGAAGTCGCGAGCAGTACTTC
>TRBV7-2|NA|TRBJ2-1|NA
CASSYTDEQFF
TGTGCCAGCAGCTACACTGATGAGCAGTTCTTC
>TRBV7-9|many|TRBJ2-7|NA
CASSNGHSYEQYF
TGTGCCAGCAGCAATGGACACTCCTACGAGCAGTACTTC
>TRBV6-2/TRBV6-3|few|TRBJ2-7|NA
CASSYDLTYEQYF
TGTGCCAGCAGTTACGACTTAACCTACGAGCAGTACTTC
>TRBV4-3|few|TRBJ2-5|NA
CASSQETARPETQYF
TGCGCCAGCAGCCAAGAAACGGCTCGCCCTGAGACCCAGTACTTC
>TRBV6-4|few|TRBJ1-5|TRBD1
CASSDPTGGLKSNQPQHF
TGTGCCAGCAGTGACCCCACAGGGGGCCTAAAAAGCAATCAGCCCCAGCATTTT
>TRBV2|NA|TRBJ2-7|TRBD1
CATRQGRSEYYEQYF
TGTGCCACCCGACAGGGTCGGTCGGAATACTACGAGCAGTACTTC
>TRBV20-1|few|TRBJ2-7|NA
CSAEGSRQTYEQYF
TGCAGTGCAGAGGGGTCGCGGCAAACCTACGAGCAGTACTTC
>TRBV27|many|TRBJ2-1|NA
CASSRTSPSYNEQFF
TGTGCCAGCAGCAGGACAAGCCCGTCCTACAATGAGCAGTTCTTC
>TRBV5-1|many|TRBJ2-7|NA
CASSLFDSYEQYF
TGCGCCAGCAGCTTGTTCGACAGCTACGAGCAGTACTTC
>TRBV5-5|few|TRBJ2-3|NA
CACSLGVGTSTDTQYF
TGTGCCTGCAGCTTGGGGGTGGGTACTAGCACAGATACGCAGTATTTT
>TRBV20-1|NA|TRBJ2-7|NA
CSARDRGQTLYEQYF
TGCAGTGCTAGAGATCGCGGACAAACTCTCTACGAGCAGTACTTC
>TRBV7-2|NA|TRBJ2-7|NA
CASRKGGTYEQYF
TGTGCCAGCAGAAAAGGGGGGACCTACGAGCAGTACTTC
>TRBV6-6|few|TRBJ1-4|TRBD1
CAGAGDSSNEKLFF
TGTGCCGGCGCAGGGGACAGCTCTAATGAAAAACTGTTTTTT
>TRBV7-6|many|TRBJ2-2|NA
CASSPGTWAGTGELFF
TGTGCCAGCAGCCCCGGCACGTGGGCGGGCACCGGGGAGCTGTTTTTT
>TRBV7-9|few|TRBJ2-1|NA
CASSLVGGRPYNEQFF
TGTGCCAGCAGCTTAGTCGGGGGCAGACCCTACAATGAGCAGTTCTTC
>TRBV10-3|few|TRBJ2-7|NA
CAISEWGSSYEQYF
TGTGCCATCAGTGAGTGGGGGAGCTCCTACGAGCAGTACTTC
>TRBV29-1|many|TRBJ1-2|TRBD1
CSIRQGASWYGYTF
TGCAGCATCCGACAGGGGGCGTCGTGGTATGGCTACACCTTC
>TRBV6-5|few|TRBJ2-6|NA
CASSYTGGGSGANVLTF
TGTGCCAGCAGTTACACCGGTGGAGGGTCTGGGGCCAACGTCCTGACTTTC
>TRBV6-6|NA|TRBJ1-6|NA
CASRRGQSNSPLHF
TGTGCCAGCAGACGGGGACAATCCAATTCACCCCTCCACTTT
>TRBV6-5|many|TRBJ1-2|NA
CASSYDQPGGSNYGYTF
TGTGCCAGCAGTTACGATCAACCGGGTGGCAGTAACTATGGCTACACCTTC
>TRBV12-3/TRBV12-4|many|TRBJ2-7|NA
CASSPGKSYEQYF
TGTGCCAGCAGTCCAGGAAAGAGCTACGAGCAGTACTTC
>TRBV29-1|NA|TRBJ2-7|NA
CSIGVDSYEQYF
TGCAGCATTGGGGTGGACTCCTACGAGCAGTACTTC
>TRBV2|many|TRBJ2-3|NA
CASSGGVELATDTQYF
TGTGCCAGCAGTGGCGGAGTCGAGCTAGCCACAGATACGCAGTATTTT
>TRBV27|few|TRBJ2-7|NA
CASSLAQDSRLISYEQYF
TGTGCCAGCAGTTTAGCCCAGGACAGCCGACTGATCTCCTACGAGCAGTACTTC
>TRBV7-3|NA|TRBJ2-3|TRBD1
CASSQWDRGGTTDTQYF
TGTGCCAGCAGCCAATGGGACAGGGGAGGTACCACAGATACGCAGTATTTT
>TRBV7-9|NA|TRBJ2-1|NA
CASSSSSGEQFF
TGTGCCAGCAGCTCCAGTAGCGGTGAGCAGTTCTTC
>TRBV27|NA|TRBJ2-1|NA
CASSSLWGNEQFF
TGTGCCAGCAGTTCCCTATGGGGGAATGAGCAGTTCTTC
>TRBV6-5|NA|TRBJ1-1|NA
CASEGGGAEAFF
TGTGCCAGCGAAGGGGGAGGCGCTGAAGCTTTCTTT
>TRBV7-2|many|TRBJ2-4|TRBD2
CASSSMESGGARNRIQYF
TGTGCCAGCAGCTCGATGGAAAGCGGGGGGGCCCGGAATCGGATTCAGTACTTC
>TRBV11-2|NA|TRBJ1-2|NA
CASSLTDRSYGYTF
TGTGCCAGCAGCCTAACAGACAGATCCTATGGCTACACCTTC
>TRBV4-1|many|TRBJ2-2|NA
CASSLSGGSGELFF
TGCGCCAGCAGCTTGTCGGGGGGCTCCGGGGAGCTGTTTTTT